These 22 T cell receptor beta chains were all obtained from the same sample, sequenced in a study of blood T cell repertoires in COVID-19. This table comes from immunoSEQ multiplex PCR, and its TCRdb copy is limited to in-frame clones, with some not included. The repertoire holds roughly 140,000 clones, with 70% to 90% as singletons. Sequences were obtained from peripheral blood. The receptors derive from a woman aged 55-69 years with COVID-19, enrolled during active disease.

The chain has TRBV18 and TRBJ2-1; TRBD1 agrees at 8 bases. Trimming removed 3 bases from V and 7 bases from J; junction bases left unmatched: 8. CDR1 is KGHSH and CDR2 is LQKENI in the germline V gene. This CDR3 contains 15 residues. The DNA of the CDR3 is TGTGCCAGCTCACCTCGGCCGGACAGGGAGAATGAGCAGTTCTTC. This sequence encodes CASSPRPDRENEQFF.

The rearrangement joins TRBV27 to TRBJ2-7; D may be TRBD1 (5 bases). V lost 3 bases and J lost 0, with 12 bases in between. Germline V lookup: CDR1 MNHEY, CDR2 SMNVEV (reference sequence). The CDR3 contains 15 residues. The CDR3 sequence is CASSFFSRVSYEQYF. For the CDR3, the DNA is TGTGCCAGCAGTTTTTTTTCCAGGGTCTCCTACGAGCAGTACTTC.

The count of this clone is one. The CDR3: CASNRGREQYF. As DNA, the CDR3 is TGTGCCTCTAACAGGGGGCGCGAGCAGTACTTC. This chain connects TRBV30 to TRBJ2-7, with 9 bases lining up with TRBD1. CDR3 size: 11 residues. Germline V gene data show CDR1 as GTSNPN and CDR2 as SVGIG (reference sequence). J was trimmed by 6 bases and V by 7 bases; bases with no gene match: 4.

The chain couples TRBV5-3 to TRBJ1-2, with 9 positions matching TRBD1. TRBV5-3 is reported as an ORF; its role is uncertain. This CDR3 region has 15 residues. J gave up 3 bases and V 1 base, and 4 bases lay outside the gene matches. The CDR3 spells CARSLMGQGDYGYTF. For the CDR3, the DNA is TGTGCCAGAAGCTTGATGGGACAGGGTGACTATGGCTACACCTTC.

Here the CDR3 DNA reads TGTGCCAGCAGTCGACAGAGTCTGAACACTGAAGCTTTCTTT. Encoded protein: CASSRQSLNTEAFF. The chain joins TRBV2 to TRBJ1-1, with D tentatively TRBD1 (5 bases). V dropped 5 bases and J dropped 0 bases, with 10 bases sitting between them. This CDR3 region has 14 residues. Germline values: CDR1 SNHLY, CDR2 FYNNEI.

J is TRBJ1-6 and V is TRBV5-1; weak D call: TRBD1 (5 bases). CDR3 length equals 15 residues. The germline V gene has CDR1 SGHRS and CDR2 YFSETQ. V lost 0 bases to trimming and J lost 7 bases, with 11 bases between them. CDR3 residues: CASSLDPTGNSPLHF. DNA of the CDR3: TGCGCCAGCAGCTTGGACCCCACAGGAAATTCACCCCTCCACTTT.

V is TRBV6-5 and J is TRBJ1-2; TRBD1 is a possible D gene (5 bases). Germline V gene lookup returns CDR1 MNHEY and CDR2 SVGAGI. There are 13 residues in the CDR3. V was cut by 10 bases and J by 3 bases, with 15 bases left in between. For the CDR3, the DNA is TGTGCCACCTTCCGGTCAGGGCACTATGGCTACACCTTC. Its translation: CATFRSGHYGYTF.

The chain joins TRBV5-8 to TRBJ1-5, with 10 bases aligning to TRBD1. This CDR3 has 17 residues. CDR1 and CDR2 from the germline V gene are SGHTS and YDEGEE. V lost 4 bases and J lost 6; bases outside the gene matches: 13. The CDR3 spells CASSPAFGTGDSQPQHF. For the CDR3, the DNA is TGTGCCAGCAGCCCTGCCTTTGGGACAGGGGATAGTCAGCCCCAGCATTTT.

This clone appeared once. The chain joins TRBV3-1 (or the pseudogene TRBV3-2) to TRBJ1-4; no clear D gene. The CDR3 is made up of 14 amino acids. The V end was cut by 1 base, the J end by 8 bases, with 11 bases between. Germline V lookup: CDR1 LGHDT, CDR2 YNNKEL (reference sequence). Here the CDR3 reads CASSQVPGGEKLFF. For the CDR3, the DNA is TGTGCCAGCAGCCAAGTACCGGGTGGAGAAAAACTGTTTTTT.

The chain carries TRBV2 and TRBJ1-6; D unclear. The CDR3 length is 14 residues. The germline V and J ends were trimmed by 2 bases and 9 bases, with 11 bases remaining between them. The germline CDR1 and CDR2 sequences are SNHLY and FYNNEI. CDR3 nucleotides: TGTGCCAGCAGTGAACCCGGGGAGGGTTCACCCCTCCACTTT. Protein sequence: CASSEPGEGSPLHF.

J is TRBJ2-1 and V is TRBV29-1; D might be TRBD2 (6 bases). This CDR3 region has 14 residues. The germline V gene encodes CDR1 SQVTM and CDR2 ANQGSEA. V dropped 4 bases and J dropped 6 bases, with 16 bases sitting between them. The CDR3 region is CSVVGRGNGNEQFF. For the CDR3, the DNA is TGCAGCGTTGTAGGCCGCGGGAACGGCAATGAGCAGTTCTTC.

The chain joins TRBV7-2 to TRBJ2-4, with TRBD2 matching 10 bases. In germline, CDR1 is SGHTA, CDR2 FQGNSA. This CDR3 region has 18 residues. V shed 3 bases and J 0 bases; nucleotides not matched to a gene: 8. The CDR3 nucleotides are TGTGCCAGCAGCTTTCCAGCGGGGGGGACCCTAGCCAAAAACATTCAGTACTTC. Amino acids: CASSFPAGGTLAKNIQYF.

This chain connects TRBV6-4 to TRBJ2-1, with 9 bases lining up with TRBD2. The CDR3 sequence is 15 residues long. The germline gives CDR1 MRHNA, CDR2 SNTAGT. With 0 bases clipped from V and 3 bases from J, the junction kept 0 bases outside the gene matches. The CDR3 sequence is CASSDSRGGYNEQFF. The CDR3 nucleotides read TGTGCCAGCAGTGACTCGCGGGGGGGCTACAATGAGCAGTTCTTC.

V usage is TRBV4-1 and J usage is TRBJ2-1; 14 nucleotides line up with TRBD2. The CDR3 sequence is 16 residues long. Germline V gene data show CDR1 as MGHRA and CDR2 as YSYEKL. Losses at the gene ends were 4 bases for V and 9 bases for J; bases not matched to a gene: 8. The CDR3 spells CASSRLAGGRLGEQFF. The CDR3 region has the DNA TGCGCCAGCAGCCGACTAGCGGGGGGGCGTTTGGGTGAGCAGTTCTTC.

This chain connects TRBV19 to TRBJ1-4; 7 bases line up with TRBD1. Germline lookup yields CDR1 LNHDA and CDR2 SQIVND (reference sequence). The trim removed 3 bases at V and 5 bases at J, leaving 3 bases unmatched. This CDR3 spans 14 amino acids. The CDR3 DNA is TGTGCCAGTAGTATCGGACAGGAAAATGAAAAACTGTTTTTT. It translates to CASSIGQENEKLFF. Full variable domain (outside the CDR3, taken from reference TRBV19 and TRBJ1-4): DGGITQSPKYLFRKEGQNVTLSCEQNLNHDAMYWYRQDPGQGLRLIYYSQIVNDFQKGDIAEGYSVSREKKESFPLTVTSAQKNPTAFYLCASSIGQENEKLFFGSGTQLSVL.

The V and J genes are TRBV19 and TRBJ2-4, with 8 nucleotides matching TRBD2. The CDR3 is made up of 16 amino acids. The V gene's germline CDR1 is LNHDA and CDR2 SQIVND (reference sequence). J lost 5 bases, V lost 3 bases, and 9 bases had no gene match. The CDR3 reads CASSISGGGSQNIQYF. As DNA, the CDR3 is TGTGCCAGTAGTATCTCTGGCGGGGGGTCTCAAAACATTCAGTACTTC.

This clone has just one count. The CDR3 loop is CASSSSGGPQETQYF. DNA for the CDR3: TGTGCCAGCAGCTCCAGCGGGGGACCACAAGAGACCCAGTACTTC. The chain recombines TRBV7-3 with TRBJ2-5; 8 positions agree with TRBD2. With 4 bases clipped from V and 2 bases from J, the junction kept 6 bases outside the gene matches. Germline CDR1 is SGHTA and CDR2 is FQGTGA. This CDR3 has 15 amino acids.

The CDR3 is CASSFTGEKTGELFF. Here the CDR3 DNA reads TGTGCCAGCAGCTTCACGGGGGAGAAAACCGGGGAGCTGTTTTTT. The V and J genes are TRBV7-3 and TRBJ2-2, with D perhaps matching TRBD2 (6 bases). The length of the CDR3 is 15 residues. Trimming removed 3 bases from V and 5 bases from J, with 13 bases in between. Germline V gene data show CDR1 as SGHTA and CDR2 as FQGTGA. The complete variable domain, with remaining parts taken from reference TRBV7-3 and TRBJ2-2, reads GAGVSQTPSNKVTEKGKYVELRCDPISGHTALYWYRQSLGQGPEFLIYFQGTGAADDSGLPNDRFFAVRPEGSVSTLKIQRTERGDSAVYLCASSFTGEKTGELFFGEGSRLTVL.

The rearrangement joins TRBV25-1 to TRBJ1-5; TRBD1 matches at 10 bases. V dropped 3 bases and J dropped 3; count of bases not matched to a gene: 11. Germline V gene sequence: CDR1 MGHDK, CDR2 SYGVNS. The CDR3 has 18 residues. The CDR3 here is CASSESGTGVGDNQPQHF. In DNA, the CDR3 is TGTGCCAGCAGTGAGTCCGGGACAGGGGTGGGAGACAATCAGCCCCAGCATTTT. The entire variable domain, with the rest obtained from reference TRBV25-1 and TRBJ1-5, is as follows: EADIYQTPRYLVIGTGKKITLECSQTMGHDKMYWYQQDPGMELHLIHYSYGVNSTEKGDLSSESTVSRIRTEHFPLTLESARPSHTSQYLCASSESGTGVGDNQPQHFGDGTRLSIL.

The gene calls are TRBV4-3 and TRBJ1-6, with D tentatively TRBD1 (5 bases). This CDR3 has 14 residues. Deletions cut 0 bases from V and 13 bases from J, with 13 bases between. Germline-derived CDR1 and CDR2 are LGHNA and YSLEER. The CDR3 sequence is CASSQDSGFRPLHF. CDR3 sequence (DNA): TGCGCCAGCAGCCAAGATTCAGGGTTTCGGCCCCTCCACTTT.

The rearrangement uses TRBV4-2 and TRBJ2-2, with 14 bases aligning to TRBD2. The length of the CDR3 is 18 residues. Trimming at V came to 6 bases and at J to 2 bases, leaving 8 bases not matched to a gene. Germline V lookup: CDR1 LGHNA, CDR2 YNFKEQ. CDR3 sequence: CASRGTSGGLLNTGELFF. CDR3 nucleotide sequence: TGTGCCAGCAGGGGGACTAGCGGGGGTCTCCTAAACACCGGGGAGCTGTTTTTT.

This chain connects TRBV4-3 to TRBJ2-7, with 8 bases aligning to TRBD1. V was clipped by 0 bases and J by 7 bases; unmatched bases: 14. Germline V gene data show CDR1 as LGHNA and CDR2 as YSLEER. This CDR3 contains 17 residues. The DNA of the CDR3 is TGCGCCAGCAGCCAAGATTGGGCAGGGGGCGCGGAGGGGGAGCAGTACTTC. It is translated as CASSQDWAGGAEGEQYF.